This TCR beta chain appears in the sequencing data of a study of blood T cell repertoires in COVID-19. The V and J ends lost 0 bases and 3 bases, in that order; junction bases with no gene match: 7. The germline V gene has CDR1 SGHDT and CDR2 YYEEEE. The CDR3 has 17 residues. Sequencing used immunoSEQ multiplex PCR; TCRdb keeps in-frame clones, though not all of them. The table records more than 200,000 clones, over 80% of them present only once. Material for sequencing was peripheral blood. This TCR was recovered from a man in his thirties or forties with COVID-19, enrolled during active disease. The V and J genes are TRBV5-6 and TRBJ2-2; 8 nucleotides agree with TRBD1. The CDR3 nucleotides are TGTGCCAGCAGCTTGGACGGACAGGGCCCCTACACCGGGGAGCTGTTTTTT. This encodes CASSLDGQGPYTGELFF.